These 24 T cell receptor beta chains were sequenced from one sample in a study of blood T cell repertoires in COVID-19. The assay was immunoSEQ multiplex PCR, and TCRdb's table has in-frame clones only and misses some. Seen here are some 170,000 clones, 82% observed once, and the top ten hold about 8.4%. The material sequenced was peripheral blood. The source is a woman between 65 and 79 years old with acute or convalescent COVID-19.

This chain uses TRBV28 with TRBJ2-1; 7 nucleotides agree with TRBD2. The CDR3 loop spans 15 amino acids. The V and J ends lost 6 bases and 11 bases, in that order; junction bases with no gene match: 16. Per the germline V gene, CDR1 is MDHEN and CDR2 is SYDVKM. The CDR3 bases are TGTGCCAGCAGGGGTGATGGACTAGGGATTATTCAGCAGTTCTTC. Amino acids: CASRGDGLGIIQQFF.

This clone was counted a single time. J is TRBJ1-5 and V is TRBV20-1; maybe TRBD1 (5 bases). Trimming pared 3 bases from V and 5 bases from J, leaving 20 bases between. In germline, CDR1 is DFQATT, CDR2 SNEGSKA (reference sequence). This CDR3 is 16 amino acids long. The CDR3: CSASDPLAVGDQPQHF. The CDR3 bases are TGCAGTGCTAGTGACCCATTGGCTGTAGGGGATCAGCCCCAGCATTTT.

This sequence joins TRBV10-3 and TRBJ2-1; TRBD2 matches 12 bases. The CDR3 loop spans 16 amino acids. The germline V gene has CDR1 ENHRY and CDR2 SYGVKD. Germline trimming cut 3 bases from V and 4 bases from J; bases unmatched to any gene: 4. The CDR3 DNA follows: TGTGCCATCAGTGAACCGACTAGCGGGAGTTACAATGAGCAGTTCTTC. Translation: CAISEPTSGSYNEQFF.

V and J are TRBV5-1 and TRBJ2-5; possible D gene TRBD1, 6 bases. The CDR3 runs 14 residues. V was cut by 0 bases and J by 2 bases, with 8 bases left in between. Germline CDR1 reads SGHRS; CDR2 reads YFSETQ. The CDR3 nucleotides are TGCGCCAGCAGCTTGGTGGGGGCACAAGAGACCCAGTACTTC. It yields the protein CASSLVGAQETQYF.

The CDR3 DNA reads TGCGCCAGCAACCGGGACACGTACCAAATGAACACTGAAGCTTTCTTT. Encoded protein: CASNRDTYQMNTEAFF. The V gene is TRBV5-1, the J gene TRBJ1-1; the D gene is possibly TRBD1 (6 bases). This CDR3 region has 16 residues. Germline V gene lookup returns CDR1 SGHRS and CDR2 YFSETQ. With 6 bases removed from V and 0 bases from J, the gap between germline ends came to 18 bases.

The chain couples TRBV28 to TRBJ2-2, with TRBD2 matching over 9 bases. In germline, CDR1 is MDHEN, CDR2 SYDVKM. V trimming: 5 bases; J trimming: 3 bases; junction bases outside the gene matches: 4. This CDR3 has 15 residues. The CDR3, as DNA: TGTGCCAGCAGTAGCGGGAGGTCGGACACCGGGGAGCTGTTTTTT. Protein: CASSSGRSDTGELFF.

The chain links TRBV7-6 to TRBJ2-5; TRBD1 aligns across 7 bases. V dropped 4 bases and J dropped 2; count of bases not matched to a gene: 7. The CDR3 totals 15 residues. Germline V gene sequence: CDR1 SGHVS, CDR2 FNYEAQ. As DNA, the CDR3 is TGTGCCAGCAGCTCGGGACAGTCTAGGCAAGAGACCCAGTACTTC. Translation: CASSSGQSRQETQYF.

J is TRBJ2-1 and V is TRBV14; TRBD2 aligns across 10 bases. V lost 2 bases, J lost 4 bases, and 14 bases stayed unmatched. Germline assignment: CDR1 SGHDN and CDR2 FVKESK. The CDR3 is made up of 19 amino acids. The CDR3 reads CASSQLAGAAYNTYNEQFF. The CDR3 nucleotides read TGTGCCAGCAGCCAACTAGCGGGGGCCGCCTATAATACGTACAATGAGCAGTTCTTC.

This rearrangement joins TRBV11-2 to TRBJ2-3; TRBD2 aligns across 9 bases. V lost 6 bases to trimming and J lost 7 bases; unmatched junction nucleotides: 8. CDR1 is SGHAT and CDR2 is FQNNGV in the germline V gene. This CDR3 has 14 amino acids. The CDR3 spells CASRDSGGPNTQYF. CDR3 coding DNA: TGTGCCAGCAGAGATAGCGGGGGCCCAAATACGCAGTATTTT.

The V and J genes are TRBV29-1 and TRBJ1-2; 8 bases align to TRBD1. V was clipped by 7 bases and J by 5 bases; unmatched bases: 3. CDR1 is SQVTM, CDR2 ANQGSEA, per germline. The CDR3 covers 11 residues. The CDR3 bases are TGCAGCGGGGGACAGGAATATGGCTACACCTTC. Residues: CSGGQEYGYTF.

The chain links TRBV29-1 to TRBJ2-2; the D is unclear. V was pared by 4 bases and J by 6 bases, with 15 bases between. Germline values: CDR1 SQVTM, CDR2 ANQGSEA. CDR3 length: 14 amino acids. The CDR3 sequence: CSVGQVQDSGELFF. The CDR3 nucleotides read TGCAGCGTTGGCCAGGTCCAGGATTCCGGGGAGCTGTTTTTT.

V is TRBV19 and J is TRBJ2-7; D is uncertain. The CDR3 contains 12 residues. V lost 5 bases to trimming and J lost 6 bases, with 11 bases between them. Germline V lookup: CDR1 LNHDA, CDR2 SQIVND (reference sequence). The CDR3 bases are TGTGCCAGTAGTGTCGACTTCGGCGAGCAGTACTTC. It specifies CASSVDFGEQYF.

This clone has just a few counts. This chain connects TRBV19 to TRBJ1-1, with D unclear. Germline V gene sequence: CDR1 LNHDA, CDR2 SQIVND (reference sequence). Trimming shortened V by 1 base and J by 4 bases, and 16 bases separated the two germline ends. The length of the CDR3 is 16 residues. The CDR3 spells CASSIVEWLGSTEAFF. For the CDR3, the DNA is TGTGCCAGTAGTATAGTAGAATGGCTGGGGAGCACTGAAGCTTTCTTT.

The rearrangement joins TRBV19 to TRBJ1-1; 7 bases are a match to TRBD1. The V gene's germline CDR1 is LNHDA and CDR2 SQIVND (reference sequence). Losses at the gene ends were 3 bases for V and 7 bases for J; bases not matched to a gene: 8. The CDR3 extends over 14 amino acids. CDR3 nucleotide sequence: TGTGCCAGTAGTATCCGGACAGGAGTAGGTGAAGCTTTCTTT. This gives the protein CASSIRTGVGEAFF.

The chain couples TRBV21-1 to TRBJ1-2; TRBD1 is the table's D call, not checked against the DNA. TRBV21-1 is a pseudogene segment. The CDR3 spans 16 residues. The CDR3 sequence: CASSALNRDRVNGYTF. The CDR3 DNA is TGTGCCAGCAGCGCCCTAAACCGGGACAGGGTGAACGGCTACACCTTC.

The chain couples TRBV7-8 to TRBJ1-4; 8 bases agree with TRBD1. V lost 4 bases to trimming and J lost 8 bases; unmatched junction nucleotides: 6. The CDR3 runs to 14 residues. CDR1 is SGHVS, CDR2 FQNEAQ, per germline. The CDR3 sequence is CASSWTGNGEKLFF. In DNA, the CDR3 is TGTGCCAGCAGCTGGACAGGGAATGGCGAAAAACTGTTTTTT.

This chain joins TRBV27 and TRBJ2-3; 7 bases are shared with TRBD1. V was clipped by 6 bases and J by 0 bases; unmatched bases: 0. CDR3 length: 13 amino acids. Germline-derived CDR1 and CDR2 are MNHEY and SMNVEV (reference sequence). The CDR3 spells CASRDRSTDTQYF. DNA of the CDR3: TGTGCCAGCAGGGACAGGAGCACAGATACGCAGTATTTT.

The rearrangement joins TRBV28 to TRBJ1-2, with D perhaps matching TRBD1 (6 bases). The germline V gene encodes CDR1 MDHEN and CDR2 SYDVKM. The V end lost 6 bases, the J end lost 7 bases, and 15 bases lay between the germline ends. The CDR3 consists of 13 residues. CDR3 sequence (DNA): TGTGCCAGCAGAGGCAGGGGCATAGGTGGCTACACCTTC. This translates into CASRGRGIGGYTF.

The gene calls are TRBV4-3 and TRBJ2-3, with 12 positions matching TRBD2. The CDR3 loop spans 17 amino acids. CDR1 LGHNA and CDR2 YSLEER come from the germline V gene. Germline trimming cut 0 bases from V and 4 bases from J; bases unmatched to any gene: 5. The CDR3 region has the DNA TGCGCCAGCAGCCAAGATGCTAGCGGGGGGGATTCAGATACGCAGTATTTT. Protein product: CASSQDASGGDSDTQYF.

This chain links TRBV19 with TRBJ2-1; TRBD2 is a possible D gene (6 bases). Trimming stripped 4 bases from V and 8 bases from J, with 27 bases between. The CDR3 is 18 amino acids. CDR1 is LNHDA and CDR2 is SQIVND in the germline V gene (reference sequence). The CDR3: CASSTPDYWASRPDEQFF. The CDR3 DNA reads TGTGCCAGTAGTACCCCGGACTATTGGGCCTCTAGACCCGATGAGCAGTTCTTC.

The rearrangement uses TRBV11-1 and TRBJ1-2, with D maybe TRBD1 (5 bases). The CDR3 loop spans 15 amino acids. Germline assignment: CDR1 SGHAT and CDR2 FQDESV (reference sequence). The V gene lost 5 bases and the J gene lost 2 bases, with 15 bases spanning the gap. CDR3 protein: CASSLREGWNYGYTF. CDR3 bases: TGTGCCAGCAGCCTCCGGGAGGGGTGGAACTATGGCTACACCTTC.

The chain links TRBV9 to TRBJ2-5, with TRBD1 as a possible D gene (6 bases). Trimming cost V 4 bases and J 0 bases, with 10 bases left between them. The germline V gene has CDR1 SGDLS and CDR2 YYNGEE. The CDR3 is 14 residues long. As DNA, the CDR3 is TGTGCCAGCAGCTTCCGGGACAACCAAGAGACCCAGTACTTC. Translation gives CASSFRDNQETQYF.

This chain joins TRBV7-3 and TRBJ2-7; no clear D gene. V was trimmed by 5 bases and J by 0 bases, leaving 11 bases between them. Looked up from germline, CDR1 is SGHTA and CDR2 is FQGTGA. The CDR3 is 14 residues long. The CDR3 sequence is CASSPSSSSYEQYF. CDR3 sequence (DNA): TGTGCCAGCAGCCCCTCTTCTAGCTCCTACGAGCAGTACTTC.

This clone was observed a handful of times. The CDR3 nucleotides read TGTGCCAGCAGCCCAAACCCGGGGGGCTACGAGCAGTACTTC. It encodes CASSPNPGGYEQYF. This rearrangement joins TRBV3-1 (or the pseudogene TRBV3-2) to TRBJ2-7; 7 bases match TRBD2. The CDR3 totals 14 residues. Germline CDR1 is LGHDT and CDR2 is YNNKEL (reference sequence). The junction had 6 bases not matched to a gene; V was cut back by 4 bases and J by 3 bases.